This record covers a single T cell receptor (beta chain). Data came from immunoSEQ multiplex PCR; TCRdb stores just in-frame clones and leaves some out. The data contain 6,000 to 7,000 clones, about four fifths of them singletons. The entry originates in a study of immune evolution from preneoplasia to lung adenocarcinoma. This CDR3 region has 12 residues. V lost 7 bases and J 12 bases, leaving 20 bases between the germline ends. The germline CDR1 and CDR2 sequences are SGDLS and YYNGEE. The sequenced sample consisted of FFPE adjacent normal lung tissue. This sequence originates from a donor older than 65 with lung adenocarcinoma. The V and J genes are TRBV9 and TRBJ2-7; D gene ambiguous. This chain's CDR3 is CASGQDYSVLYF. As DNA, the CDR3 is TGTGCCAGCGGCCAGGATTACAGCGTGTTGTACTTC.